The 22 T cell receptor beta chains presented below share a single source sample, sequenced in a study of cytomegalovirus exposure and HLA in healthy donors. The repertoire was sequenced with immunoSEQ multiplex PCR; TCRdb's copy has only in-frame clones and lacks some. Here the sample spans about 160,000 clones, approximately 89% being singletons. The sample comprised PBMCs. Receptors originate from a man younger than 30 in good health and CMV-seropositive.

The chain links TRBV15 to TRBJ1-5; D is unresolved. V was pared by 0 bases and J by 2 bases, with 5 bases between. CDR1 and CDR2 from the germline V gene are LNHNV and YYDKDF (reference sequence). The CDR3 covers 14 residues. CDR3 loop: CATSRDAGNQPQHF. The CDR3 DNA sequence: TGTGCCACCAGCAGAGATGCAGGCAATCAGCCCCAGCATTTT.

The genes are TRBV9 and TRBJ1-1; the D is unclear. This CDR3 is 16 amino acids long. Per germline, CDR1 SGDLS and CDR2 YYNGEE. V lost 3 bases and J lost 5, with 20 bases in between. CDR3 amino acids: CASSALAGPHPTEAFF. The CDR3 bases are TGTGCCAGCAGCGCACTGGCGGGTCCCCATCCGACTGAAGCTTTCTTT. Using reference TRBV9 and TRBJ1-1 for the parts outside the CDR3, the full variable domain is DSGVTQTPKHLITATGQRVTLRCSPRSGDLSVYWYQQSLDQGLQFLIQYYNGEERAKGNILERFSAQQFPDLHSELNLSSLELGDSALYFCASSALAGPHPTEAFFGQGTRLTVV.

The chain has TRBV5-4 and TRBJ1-1, with D unresolved. CDR3 length: 13 amino acids. CDR1 is SGHNT and CDR2 is YYREEE in the germline V gene (reference sequence). The germline V and J ends were trimmed by 1 base and 1 base, with 5 bases remaining between them. CDR3 in amino acids: CASSLYKNTEAFF. Here the CDR3 DNA reads TGTGCCAGCAGCTTGTACAAGAACACTGAAGCTTTCTTT.

This clone has just one count. The genes are TRBV5-1 and TRBJ1-5; TRBD1 matches at 9 bases. The trim removed 1 base at V and 8 bases at J, leaving 7 bases unmatched. Looked up from germline, CDR1 is SGHRS and CDR2 is YFSETQ. The CDR3 is 15 amino acids. DNA of the CDR3: TGCGCCAGCAGCTTGATCGGGGACAGGGCGGAGCCCCAGCATTTT. Protein: CASSLIGDRAEPQHF.

The chain links TRBV4-2 to TRBJ2-1; 7 bases agree with TRBD2. This CDR3 has 15 amino acids. With V trimmed by 1 base and J by 1 base, 1 base remained unmatched. Germline V gene lookup returns CDR1 LGHNA and CDR2 YNFKEQ. CDR3 coding DNA: TGTGCCAGCAGCCAAGGGACTAGTTCCTACAATGAGCAGTTCTTC. Encoded protein: CASSQGTSSYNEQFF.

This sequence joins TRBV19 and TRBJ1-2; 8 nucleotides line up with TRBD1. Germline CDR1 LNHDA, CDR2 SQIVND (reference sequence). The ends lost 3 bases at V and 4 bases at J; junction bases unmatched: 4. The CDR3 sequence is 14 residues long. The CDR3 spells CASSIRDRTYGYTF. The DNA of the CDR3 is TGTGCCAGTAGTATCCGGGACAGGACCTATGGCTACACCTTC. Variable domain in full (rest from reference TRBV19 and TRBJ1-2): DGGITQSPKYLFRKEGQNVTLSCEQNLNHDAMYWYRQDPGQGLRLIYYSQIVNDFQKGDIAEGYSVSREKKESFPLTVTSAQKNPTAFYLCASSIRDRTYGYTFGSGTRLTVV.

This chain links TRBV7-3 with TRBJ1-1, with 9 bases lining up with TRBD1. With V trimmed by 5 bases and J by 0 bases, 4 bases remained unmatched. The CDR3 totals 15 residues. Germline values: CDR1 SGHTA, CDR2 FQGTGA. In DNA form, the CDR3 reads TGTGCCAGCAGCCAGACAGGGGGGGTGAACACTGAAGCTTTCTTT. Its protein is CASSQTGGVNTEAFF.

V gene TRBV11-3 combines with J gene TRBJ2-7, with 7 positions matching TRBD1. The CDR3 runs 17 residues. Per the germline V gene, CDR1 is SGHNT and CDR2 is YENEEA. Unmatched junction bases numbered 11, after V lost 3 bases and J lost 0 bases. The CDR3, as DNA: TGTGCCAGCAGCTTTGAGAGACCGGGACAGTTCTCCTACGAGCAGTACTTC. This codes for CASSFERPGQFSYEQYF.

The V call is TRBV5-4, the J call TRBJ2-7; 14 nucleotides agree with TRBD2. Trimming took 0 bases from V and 4 from J; bases not matched to a gene: 6. The CDR3 is 17 amino acids. Germline lookup yields CDR1 SGHNT and CDR2 YYREEE (reference sequence). CDR3 nucleotides: TGTGCCAGCAGCTTGGGGGGACTAGCGGGAGTCGCGTACGAGCAGTACTTC. Protein: CASSLGGLAGVAYEQYF.

This chain uses TRBV7-3 with TRBJ1-1; possibly TRBD1 for D (5 bases). CDR1 is SGHTA and CDR2 is FQGTGA in the germline V gene. CDR3 length: 13 amino acids. Deletions cut 3 bases from V and 4 bases from J, with 9 bases between. DNA of the CDR3: TGTGCCAGCAGCTTCCAGCAGGGCACTGAAGCTTTCTTT. This sequence encodes CASSFQQGTEAFF. The full variable domain, in which reference TRBV7-3 and TRBJ1-1 provide the parts outside the CDR3, is GAGVSQTPSNKVTEKGKYVELRCDPISGHTALYWYRQSLGQGPEFLIYFQGTGAADDSGLPNDRFFAVRPEGSVSTLKIQRTERGDSAVYLCASSFQQGTEAFFGQGTRLTVV.

The chain joins TRBV5-1 to TRBJ1-1, with D possibly being TRBD1 (6 bases). This CDR3 region has 13 residues. V was clipped by 0 bases and J by 5 bases, with 8 bases between them. Per the germline V gene, CDR1 is SGHRS and CDR2 is YFSETQ. The CDR3 here is CASSLDRVTEAFF. The CDR3 nucleotides read TGCGCCAGCAGCTTGGACAGGGTTACTGAAGCTTTCTTT.

The rearrangement uses TRBV19 and TRBJ2-3; perhaps TRBD2 as D (7 bases). V gave up 3 bases and J gave up 3 bases, with 13 bases separating them. CDR1 and CDR2 (germline): LNHDA, SQIVND (reference sequence). This CDR3 is 15 amino acids long. The CDR3 nucleotides are TGTGCCAGTAGTATTTGGGGGAGGGGGACAGATACGCAGTATTTT. Protein sequence: CASSIWGRGTDTQYF.

V gene TRBV10-3 combines with J gene TRBJ1-1, with a possible D match to TRBD1 (5 bases). Per germline, CDR1 ENHRY and CDR2 SYGVKD. The CDR3 is 15 amino acids. Trimming took 4 bases from V and 0 from J, leaving 12 bases between them. The CDR3 DNA follows: TGTGCCATCAGTGGGGGGGATTGGGTGAACACTGAAGCTTTCTTT. Translating it yields CAISGGDWVNTEAFF.

The rearrangement joins TRBV28 to TRBJ2-5; 16 bases line up with TRBD2. J lost 2 bases, V lost 5 bases, and 11 bases had no gene match. The CDR3 has 19 residues. Germline assignment: CDR1 MDHEN and CDR2 SYDVKM. The CDR3 sequence: CASSHYSGLAGGIQETQYF. The CDR3 DNA reads as TGTGCCAGCAGTCATTATTCGGGACTAGCGGGAGGGATTCAAGAGACCCAGTACTTC.

Here the CDR3 DNA reads TGTGCCACGAAGAATCGGGACTCTCCCTACGAGCAGTACTTC. Translated: CATKNRDSPYEQYF. The chain carries TRBV6-6 and TRBJ2-7; perhaps TRBD2 as D (6 bases). The CDR3 covers 14 residues. CDR1 and CDR2 (germline): MNHNY, SVGAGI (reference sequence). The V end was cut by 10 bases, the J end by 2 bases, with 18 bases between.

V usage is TRBV5-5 and J usage is TRBJ2-7; 8 positions agree with TRBD2. The germline gives CDR1 SGHKS, CDR2 YYEKEE (reference sequence). The trim removed 0 bases at V and 4 bases at J, leaving 3 bases unmatched. The CDR3 sequence is 14 residues long. CDR3: CASSLVAGRYEQYF. CDR3 DNA sequence: TGTGCCAGCAGCTTGGTAGCGGGACGGTACGAGCAGTACTTC.

This chain links TRBV4-1 with TRBJ1-5; 7 nucleotides match TRBD1. The J segment lost 0 bases and the V segment lost 4 bases, leaving 3 bases of the junction unmatched. Germline V gene data show CDR1 as MGHRA and CDR2 as YSYEKL. There are 15 residues in the CDR3. The CDR3 sequence is CASSLGQNSNQPQHF. DNA for the CDR3: TGCGCCAGCAGCCTGGGACAGAATAGCAATCAGCCCCAGCATTTT.

The chain has TRBV2 and TRBJ1-1; 10 bases are a match to TRBD1. V was clipped by 2 bases and J by 1 base; unmatched bases: 13. This CDR3 contains 19 residues. Per germline, CDR1 SNHLY and CDR2 FYNNEI. CDR3 nucleotides: TGTGCCAGCAGTGAACCCGGGACAGGGGTTATTTTGAAGAACACTGAAGCTTTCTTT. It yields the protein CASSEPGTGVILKNTEAFF.

V gene TRBV2 combines with J gene TRBJ2-1; TRBD2 aligns across 8 bases. There are 13 residues in the CDR3. The germline CDR1 and CDR2 sequences are SNHLY and FYNNEI. V lost 7 bases and J lost 3; bases outside the gene matches: 2. The CDR3 bases are TGTGCCAGCATAAGCGGGAGCTACAATGAGCAGTTCTTC. This codes for CASISGSYNEQFF.

Turning to this clone: As the CDR3 is not closed by the conserved phenylalanine or tryptophan, this likely results from a read error. The DNA is omitted, as the CDR3 cannot be located on it reliably, and the CDR3 follows TCRdb's listing. This rearrangement joins TRBV6-6 to TRBJ2-7; TRBD2, the table's D call, was not compared with the DNA. Germline V gene sequence: CDR1 MNHNY, CDR2 SVGAGI (reference sequence). The CDR3 sequence runs 16 residues, both termini included. The CDR3 region is CASSYSSWAIAGLIFS.

This rearrangement joins TRBV5-1 to TRBJ2-7; D is perhaps TRBD2 (6 bases). The V end lost 0 bases, the J end lost 2 bases, and 12 bases lay between the germline ends. This CDR3 comprises 15 residues. Germline V CDR1 and CDR2: SGHRS, YFSETQ. This CDR3 reads CASSLVGSSPYEQYF. The CDR3 bases are TGCGCCAGCAGCTTGGTCGGGAGTTCCCCCTACGAGCAGTACTTC.

The chain uses TRBV7-9 and TRBJ2-3; possible D gene TRBD2, 6 bases. Germline CDR1 reads SEHNR; CDR2 reads FQNEAQ (reference sequence). The CDR3 contains 15 residues. Deletions cut 7 bases from V and 2 bases from J, with 16 bases between. CDR3 residues: CASTTGEEDTDTQYF. The CDR3 region has the DNA TGTGCCAGCACCACGGGGGAGGAAGACACAGATACGCAGTATTTT.